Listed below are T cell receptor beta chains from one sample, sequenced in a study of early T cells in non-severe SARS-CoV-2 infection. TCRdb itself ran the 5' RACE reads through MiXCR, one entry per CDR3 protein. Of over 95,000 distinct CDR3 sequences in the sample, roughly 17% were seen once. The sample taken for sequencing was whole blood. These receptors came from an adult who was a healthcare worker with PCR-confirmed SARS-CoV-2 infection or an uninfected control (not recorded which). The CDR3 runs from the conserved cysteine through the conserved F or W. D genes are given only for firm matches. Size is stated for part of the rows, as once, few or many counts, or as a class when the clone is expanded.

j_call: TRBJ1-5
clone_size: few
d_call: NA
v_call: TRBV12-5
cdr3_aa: CASGHDSGQPQHF
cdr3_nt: TGTGCTAGTGGTCACGATAGCGGGCAGCCCCAGCATTTT

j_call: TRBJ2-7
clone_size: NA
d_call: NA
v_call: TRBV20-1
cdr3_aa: CSASKGRVRDYEQYF
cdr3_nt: TGCAGTGCTAGTAAAGGGCGGGTCAGAGACTACGAGCAGTACTTC

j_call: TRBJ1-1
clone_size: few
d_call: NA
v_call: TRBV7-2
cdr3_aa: CASSRTGTEAFF
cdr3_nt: TGTGCCAGCAGCCGCACAGGAACTGAAGCTTTCTTT

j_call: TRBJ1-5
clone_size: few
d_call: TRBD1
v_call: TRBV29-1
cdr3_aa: CSASQGDQPQHF
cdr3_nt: TGCAGCGCCTCCCAGGGGGATCAGCCCCAGCATTTT

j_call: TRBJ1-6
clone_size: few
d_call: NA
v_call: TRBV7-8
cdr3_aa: CASSLGSVESPLHF
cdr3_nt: TGTGCCAGCAGCTTGGGGTCGGTCGAATCACCCCTCCACTTT

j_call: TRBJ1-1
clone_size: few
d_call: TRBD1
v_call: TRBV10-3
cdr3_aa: CAISDRGTEAFF
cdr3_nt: TGTGCCATCAGCGACAGGGGCACTGAAGCTTTCTTT

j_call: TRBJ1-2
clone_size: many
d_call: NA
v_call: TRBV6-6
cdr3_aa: CASTPGGAGYGYTF
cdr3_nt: TGTGCCAGCACCCCCGGGGGCGCAGGCTATGGCTACACCTTC

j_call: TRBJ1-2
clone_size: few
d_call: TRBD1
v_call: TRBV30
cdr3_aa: CAWRKQDREDGYTF
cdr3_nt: TGTGCCTGGAGGAAACAGGACAGGGAGGATGGCTACACCTTC

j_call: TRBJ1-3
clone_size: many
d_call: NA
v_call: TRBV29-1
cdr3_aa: CSFHSGNTIYF
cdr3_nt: TGCAGCTTCCACTCTGGAAACACCATATATTTT

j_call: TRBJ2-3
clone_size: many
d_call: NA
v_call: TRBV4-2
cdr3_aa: CASSQGSLTDTQYF
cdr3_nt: TGTGCCAGCAGCCAAGGAAGTCTCACAGATACGCAGTATTTT

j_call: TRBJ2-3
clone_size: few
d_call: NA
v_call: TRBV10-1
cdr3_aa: CARGGSTDTQYF
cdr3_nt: TGCGCCAGGGGGGGTTCAACAGATACGCAGTATTTT

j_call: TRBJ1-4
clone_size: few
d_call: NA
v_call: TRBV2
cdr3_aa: CASSVRDEKLFF
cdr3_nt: TGTGCCAGCAGTGTTAGGGATGAAAAACTGTTTTTT

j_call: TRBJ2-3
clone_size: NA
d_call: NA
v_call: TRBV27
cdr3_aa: CASSAGIWGTDTQYF
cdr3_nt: TGTGCCAGCAGTGCCGGGATCTGGGGGACAGATACGCAGTATTTT

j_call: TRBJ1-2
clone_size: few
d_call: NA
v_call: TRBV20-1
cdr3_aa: CSAPSDGRVDGYTF
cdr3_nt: TGCAGTGCCCCCTCAGACGGCAGGGTAGATGGCTACACCTTC

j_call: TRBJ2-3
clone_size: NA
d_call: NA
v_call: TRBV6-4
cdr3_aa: CASSDGSSAAQYF
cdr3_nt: TGTGCCAGCAGTGACGGTTCTAGCGCAGCGCAGTATTTT

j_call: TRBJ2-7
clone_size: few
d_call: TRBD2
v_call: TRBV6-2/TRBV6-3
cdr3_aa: CASSSSVASGRAYEQYF
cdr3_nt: TGTGCCAGCAGTTCTTCCGTCGCTAGCGGGAGGGCCTACGAGCAGTACTTC

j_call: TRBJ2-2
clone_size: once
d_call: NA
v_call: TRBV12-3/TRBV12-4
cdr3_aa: CASRPTIPSNTGELFF
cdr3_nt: TGTGCCAGCAGGCCAACCATCCCCTCGAACACCGGGGAGCTGTTTTTT

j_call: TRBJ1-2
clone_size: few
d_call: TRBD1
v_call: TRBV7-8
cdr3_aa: CASSPGQGPYGYTF
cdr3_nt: TGTGCCAGCAGCCCTGGACAGGGGCCCTATGGCTACACCTTC

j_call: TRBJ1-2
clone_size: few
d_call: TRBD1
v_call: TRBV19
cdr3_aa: CASSDPTGSFLDGYTF
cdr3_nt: TGTGCCAGTAGTGACCCGACAGGGTCCTTCCTGGATGGCTACACCTTC

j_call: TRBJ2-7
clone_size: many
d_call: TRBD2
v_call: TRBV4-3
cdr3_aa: CASSQDPGGPEQYF
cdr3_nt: TGCGCCAGCAGCCAAGATCCGGGAGGGCCCGAGCAGTACTTC

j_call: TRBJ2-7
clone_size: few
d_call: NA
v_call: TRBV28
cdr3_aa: CASSPRALRVVWEQYF
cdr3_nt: TGTGCCAGCAGTCCCCGGGCCCTTCGGGTTGTGTGGGAGCAGTACTTC

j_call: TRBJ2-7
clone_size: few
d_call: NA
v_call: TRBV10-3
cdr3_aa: CAIQAAGDERFGEQYF
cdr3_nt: TGTGCCATACAAGCTGCCGGGGACGAGCGTTTTGGCGAGCAGTACTTC

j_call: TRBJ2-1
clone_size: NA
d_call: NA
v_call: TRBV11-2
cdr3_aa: CASSFGHYSYNEQFF
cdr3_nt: TGTGCCAGCAGCTTCGGACATTACTCCTACAATGAGCAGTTCTTC

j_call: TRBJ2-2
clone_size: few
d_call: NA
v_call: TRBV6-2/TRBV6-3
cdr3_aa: CASSYEVELGLNGELFF
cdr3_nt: TGTGCCAGCAGTTACGAAGTGGAGCTGGGGTTGAACGGGGAGCTGTTTTTT

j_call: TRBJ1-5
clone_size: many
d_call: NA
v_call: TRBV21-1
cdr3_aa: CASTKLQGNNQPQHF
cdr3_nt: TGTGCCAGTACCAAACTTCAGGGGAACAATCAGCCCCAGCATTTT

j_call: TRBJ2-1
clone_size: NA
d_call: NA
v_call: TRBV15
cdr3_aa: CATSRDRDYNEQFF
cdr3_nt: TGTGCCACCAGCAGAGATAGGGACTACAATGAGCAGTTCTTC

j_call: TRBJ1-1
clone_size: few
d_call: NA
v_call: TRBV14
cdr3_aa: CASSQVRSQFGEAFF
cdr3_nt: TGTGCCAGCAGCCAAGTTAGGAGTCAATTCGGGGAAGCTTTCTTT

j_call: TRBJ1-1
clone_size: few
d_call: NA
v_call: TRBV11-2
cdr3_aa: CASSPRRGIDTEAFF
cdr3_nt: TGTGCCAGCAGCCCTCGGCGGGGAATCGACACTGAAGCTTTCTTT

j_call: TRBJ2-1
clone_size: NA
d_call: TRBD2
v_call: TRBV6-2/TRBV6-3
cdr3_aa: CASSHRGLAGGGQYNEQFF
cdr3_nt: TGTGCCAGCAGTCACCGAGGACTAGCGGGAGGGGGACAGTACAATGAGCAGTTCTTC

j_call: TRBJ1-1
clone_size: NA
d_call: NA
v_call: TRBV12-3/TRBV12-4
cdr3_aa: CASRIDGGTEAFF
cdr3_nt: TGTGCCAGCAGAATAGACGGAGGCACTGAAGCTTTCTTT

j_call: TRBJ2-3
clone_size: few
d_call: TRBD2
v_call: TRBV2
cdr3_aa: CASGKSGASTDTQYF
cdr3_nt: TGTGCCAGCGGGAAAAGCGGGGCCAGCACAGATACGCAGTATTTT

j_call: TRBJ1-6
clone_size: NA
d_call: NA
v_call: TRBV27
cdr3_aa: CASSWGLGNSPLHF
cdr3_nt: TGTGCCAGCAGTTGGGGGTTAGGTAATTCACCCCTCCACTTT

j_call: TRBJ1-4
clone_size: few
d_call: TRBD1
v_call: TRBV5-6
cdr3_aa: CASRLAGQGEVEKLFF
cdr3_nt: TGTGCCAGCAGATTGGCGGGACAGGGGGAAGTTGAAAAACTGTTTTTT

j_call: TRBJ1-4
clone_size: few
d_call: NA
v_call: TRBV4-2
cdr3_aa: CASSHEDSRDTGEEKLFF
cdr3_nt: TGTGCCAGCAGCCATGAGGACTCTAGGGACACCGGAGAAGAAAAACTGTTTTTT

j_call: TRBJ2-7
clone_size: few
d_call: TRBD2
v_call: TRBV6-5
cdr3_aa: CASSYLAGGSYEQYF
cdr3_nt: TGTGCCAGCAGTTACCTAGCGGGGGGGTCCTACGAGCAGTACTTC

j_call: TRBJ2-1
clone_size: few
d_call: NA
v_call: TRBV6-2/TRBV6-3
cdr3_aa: CASSYGLNSGNEQFF
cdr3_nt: TGTGCCAGCAGTTACGGCCTCAACTCGGGTAATGAGCAGTTCTTC

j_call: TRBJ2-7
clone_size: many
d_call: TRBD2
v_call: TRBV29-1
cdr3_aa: CSVEDRLADSSYEQYF
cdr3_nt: TGCAGCGTTGAAGATCGGCTAGCGGATAGCTCCTACGAGCAGTACTTC

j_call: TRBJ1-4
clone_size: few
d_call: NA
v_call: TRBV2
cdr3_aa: CASAGDLSVKLFF
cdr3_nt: TGTGCCAGCGCTGGGGATCTATCCGTAAAACTGTTTTTT

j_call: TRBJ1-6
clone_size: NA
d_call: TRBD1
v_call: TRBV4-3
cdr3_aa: CASSLGTGRNSPLHF
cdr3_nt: TGCGCCAGCAGCCTGGGGACAGGTCGGAATTCACCCCTCCACTTT

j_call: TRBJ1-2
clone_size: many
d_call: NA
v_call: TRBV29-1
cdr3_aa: CSALVSDRNNYGYTF
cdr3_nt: TGCAGCGCCCTCGTATCAGACAGGAATAACTATGGCTACACCTTC

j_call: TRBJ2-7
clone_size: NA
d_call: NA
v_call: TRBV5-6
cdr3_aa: CASSLVRTPSYEQYF
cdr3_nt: TGTGCCAGCAGCTTGGTTAGGACACCCTCCTACGAGCAGTACTTC

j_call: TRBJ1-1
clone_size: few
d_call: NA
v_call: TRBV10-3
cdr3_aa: CAISDTLNTEAFF
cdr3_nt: TGTGCCATTTCGGACACCCTGAACACTGAAGCTTTCTTT

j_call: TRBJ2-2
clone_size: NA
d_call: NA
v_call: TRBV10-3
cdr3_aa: CAIRQVNTGELFF
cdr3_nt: TGTGCCATCAGACAGGTTAACACCGGGGAGCTGTTTTTT

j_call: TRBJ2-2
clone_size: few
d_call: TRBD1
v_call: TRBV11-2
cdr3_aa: CASSSLRTGGAMAPGELFF
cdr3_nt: TGTGCCAGCAGCTCCCTTAGGACAGGGGGCGCAATGGCTCCCGGGGAGCTGTTTTTT

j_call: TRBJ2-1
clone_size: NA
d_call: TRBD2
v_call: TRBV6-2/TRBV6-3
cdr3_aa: CASSTGLAGDNEQFF
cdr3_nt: TGTGCCAGCAGCACTGGACTAGCGGGCGACAATGAGCAGTTCTTC

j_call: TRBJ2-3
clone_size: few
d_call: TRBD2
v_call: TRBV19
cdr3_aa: CASSRLAGTDTQYF
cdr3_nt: TGTGCCAGTAGTCGCCTAGCGGGGACAGATACGCAGTATTTT

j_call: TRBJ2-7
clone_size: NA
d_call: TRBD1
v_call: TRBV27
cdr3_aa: CASSTYQGAYEQYF
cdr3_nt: TGTGCCAGCAGCACATACCAGGGGGCCTACGAGCAGTACTTC

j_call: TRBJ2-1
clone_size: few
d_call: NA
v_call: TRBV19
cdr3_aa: CASTMGQESFF
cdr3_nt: TGTGCCAGTACCATGGGGCAGGAATCGTTCTTC

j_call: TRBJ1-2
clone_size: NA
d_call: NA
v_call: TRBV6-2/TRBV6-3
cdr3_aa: CASSYFQGGNYGYTF
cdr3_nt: TGTGCCAGCAGTTACTTCCAGGGAGGCAACTATGGCTACACCTTC

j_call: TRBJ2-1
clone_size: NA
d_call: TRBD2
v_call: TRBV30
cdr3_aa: CAWSLLAGDYNEQFF
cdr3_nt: TGTGCCTGGAGTCTATTAGCGGGGGATTACAATGAGCAGTTCTTC

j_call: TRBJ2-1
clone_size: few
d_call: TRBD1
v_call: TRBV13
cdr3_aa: CASSLGTAYNEQFF
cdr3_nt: TGTGCCAGCAGCCTCGGGACAGCCTACAATGAGCAGTTCTTC

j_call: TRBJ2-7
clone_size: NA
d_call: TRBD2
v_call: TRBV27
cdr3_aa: CTSSLAGPQREQYF
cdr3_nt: TGTACCAGCAGCTTAGCGGGTCCCCAACGCGAGCAGTACTTC

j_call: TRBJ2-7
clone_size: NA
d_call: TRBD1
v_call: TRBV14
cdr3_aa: CASSRLVGTGRSEQYF
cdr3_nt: TGTGCCAGCAGCCGTCTAGTCGGGACAGGGAGAAGCGAGCAGTACTTC

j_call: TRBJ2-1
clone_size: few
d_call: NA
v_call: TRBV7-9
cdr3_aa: CASSLHRLAYDEQFF
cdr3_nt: TGTGCCAGCAGCTTACATCGGCTAGCGTACGATGAGCAGTTCTTC

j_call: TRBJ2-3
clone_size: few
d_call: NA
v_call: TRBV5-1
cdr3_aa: CASSLAPATLPDTQYF
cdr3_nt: TGCGCCAGCAGCTTGGCCCCAGCGACCCTCCCGGATACGCAGTATTTT

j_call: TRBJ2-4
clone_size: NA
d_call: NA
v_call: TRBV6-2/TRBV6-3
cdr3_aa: CASSLHLNIQYF
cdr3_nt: TGTGCCAGCAGTTTACACTTAAACATTCAGTACTTC

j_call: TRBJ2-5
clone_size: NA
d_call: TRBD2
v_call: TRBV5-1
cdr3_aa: CASSLVAGVETQYF
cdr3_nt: TGCGCCAGCAGCTTGGTAGCGGGGGTGGAGACCCAGTACTTC